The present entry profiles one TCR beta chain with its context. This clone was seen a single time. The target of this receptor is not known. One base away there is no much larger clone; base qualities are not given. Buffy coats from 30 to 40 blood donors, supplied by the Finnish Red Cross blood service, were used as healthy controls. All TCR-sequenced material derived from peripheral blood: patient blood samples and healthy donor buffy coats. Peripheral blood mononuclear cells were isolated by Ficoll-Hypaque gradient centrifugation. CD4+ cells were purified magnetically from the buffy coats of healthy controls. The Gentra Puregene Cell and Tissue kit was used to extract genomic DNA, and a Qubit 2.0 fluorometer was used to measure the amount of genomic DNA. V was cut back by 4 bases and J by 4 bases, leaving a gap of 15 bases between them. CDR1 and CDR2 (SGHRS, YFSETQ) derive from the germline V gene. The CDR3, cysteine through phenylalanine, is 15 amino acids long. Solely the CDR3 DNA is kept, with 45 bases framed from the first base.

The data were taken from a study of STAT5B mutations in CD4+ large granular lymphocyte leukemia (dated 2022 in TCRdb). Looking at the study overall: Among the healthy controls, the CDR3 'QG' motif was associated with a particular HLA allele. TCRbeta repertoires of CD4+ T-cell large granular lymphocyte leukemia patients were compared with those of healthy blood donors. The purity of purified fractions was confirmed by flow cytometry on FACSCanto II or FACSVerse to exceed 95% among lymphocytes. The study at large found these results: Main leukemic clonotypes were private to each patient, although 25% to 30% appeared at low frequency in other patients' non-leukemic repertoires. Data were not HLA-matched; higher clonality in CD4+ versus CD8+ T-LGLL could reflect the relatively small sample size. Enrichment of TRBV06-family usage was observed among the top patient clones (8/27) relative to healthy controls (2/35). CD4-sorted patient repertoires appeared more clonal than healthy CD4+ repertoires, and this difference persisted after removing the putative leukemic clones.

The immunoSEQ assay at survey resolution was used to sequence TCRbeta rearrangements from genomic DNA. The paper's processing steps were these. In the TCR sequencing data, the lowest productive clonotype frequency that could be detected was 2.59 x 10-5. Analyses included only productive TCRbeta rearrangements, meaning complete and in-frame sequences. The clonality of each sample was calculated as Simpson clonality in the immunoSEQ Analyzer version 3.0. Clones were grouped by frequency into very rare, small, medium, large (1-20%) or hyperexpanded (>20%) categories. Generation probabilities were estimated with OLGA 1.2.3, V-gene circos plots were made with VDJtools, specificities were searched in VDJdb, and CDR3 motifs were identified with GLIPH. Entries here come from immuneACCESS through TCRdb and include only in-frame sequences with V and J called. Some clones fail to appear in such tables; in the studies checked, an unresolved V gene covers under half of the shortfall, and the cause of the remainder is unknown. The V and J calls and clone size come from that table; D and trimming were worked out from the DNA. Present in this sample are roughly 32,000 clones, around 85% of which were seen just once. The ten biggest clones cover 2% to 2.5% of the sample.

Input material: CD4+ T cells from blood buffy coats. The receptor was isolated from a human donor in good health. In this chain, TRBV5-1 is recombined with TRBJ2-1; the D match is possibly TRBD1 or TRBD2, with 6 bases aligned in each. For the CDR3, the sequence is CASSQRAGEYNEQFF. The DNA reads TGCGCCAGCAGCCAGCGGGCAGGGGAATACAATGAGCAGTTCTTC.